The subject of this entry is one TCR beta chain. The CDR3 sequence is 13 residues long. Germline assignment: CDR1 SGHTA and CDR2 FQGNSA. Trimming removed 1 base from V and 5 bases from J, with 9 bases in between. The record originates from a study of identical twins. TCRdb reprocessed the 5' RACE reads with MiXCR, giving one entry per CDR3 protein. The repertoire holds roughly 480,000 distinct CDR3 sequences, with 20% to 25% as singletons. This same sample was also taken into another study, of T cells expressing NK-cell markers. That work adds: Eight donors were sequenced, seven testing HCMV-seropositive and one testing seronegative. In a few donors, these clonotypes also led the CD3+CD56-NKG2C+ fraction.

Sequenced input: CD4+ T cells sorted from blood. The TCR was taken from a woman between 18 and 29 years old in good health. The rearrangement uses TRBV7-2 and TRBJ2-7, with a weak D call TRBD1 (6 bases). The CDR3 spells CASSLEGENEQYF. CDR3 coding DNA: TGTGCCAGCAGCTTAGAGGGGGAAAACGAGCAGTACTTC.